This T cell receptor (beta chain) stems from a study of cytomegalovirus exposure and HLA in healthy donors. Whole-study findings and limits: Common viral pathogens (according to a later analysis) appeared linked to several of the most significant clusters. DRB1 showed the most TCR associations and HLA-C the fewest in a later analysis, as rates varied by HLA locus.

Although they were nominally healthy when sampled, donors likely had unrecorded immune exposures. The CDR3 loop spans 16 amino acids. The V gene lost 0 bases and the J gene lost 8 bases, with 16 bases spanning the gap. The V gene's germline CDR1 is LGHNA and CDR2 YSLEER. With regard to this clone: Its antigen is currently unknown.

Primers for the PCR totalled 60 Vbeta and 13 Jbeta. Produced via immunoSEQ multiplex PCR; TCRdb's table is partial and in-frame only. The repertoire has around 180,000 clones, 75% to 85% of them found once; the top ten carry approximately 2%. What was sequenced was PBMCs. The J gene is TRBJ1-4, the V gene TRBV4-3; no definite D call. The sequence came from a woman between 18 and 29 years old in good health and CMV-seropositive. CDR3 nucleotides: TGCGCCAGCAGCCAAGATATTTCGGGAGTTTCGGAAAAACTGTTTTTT. Protein product: CASSQDISGVSEKLFF.